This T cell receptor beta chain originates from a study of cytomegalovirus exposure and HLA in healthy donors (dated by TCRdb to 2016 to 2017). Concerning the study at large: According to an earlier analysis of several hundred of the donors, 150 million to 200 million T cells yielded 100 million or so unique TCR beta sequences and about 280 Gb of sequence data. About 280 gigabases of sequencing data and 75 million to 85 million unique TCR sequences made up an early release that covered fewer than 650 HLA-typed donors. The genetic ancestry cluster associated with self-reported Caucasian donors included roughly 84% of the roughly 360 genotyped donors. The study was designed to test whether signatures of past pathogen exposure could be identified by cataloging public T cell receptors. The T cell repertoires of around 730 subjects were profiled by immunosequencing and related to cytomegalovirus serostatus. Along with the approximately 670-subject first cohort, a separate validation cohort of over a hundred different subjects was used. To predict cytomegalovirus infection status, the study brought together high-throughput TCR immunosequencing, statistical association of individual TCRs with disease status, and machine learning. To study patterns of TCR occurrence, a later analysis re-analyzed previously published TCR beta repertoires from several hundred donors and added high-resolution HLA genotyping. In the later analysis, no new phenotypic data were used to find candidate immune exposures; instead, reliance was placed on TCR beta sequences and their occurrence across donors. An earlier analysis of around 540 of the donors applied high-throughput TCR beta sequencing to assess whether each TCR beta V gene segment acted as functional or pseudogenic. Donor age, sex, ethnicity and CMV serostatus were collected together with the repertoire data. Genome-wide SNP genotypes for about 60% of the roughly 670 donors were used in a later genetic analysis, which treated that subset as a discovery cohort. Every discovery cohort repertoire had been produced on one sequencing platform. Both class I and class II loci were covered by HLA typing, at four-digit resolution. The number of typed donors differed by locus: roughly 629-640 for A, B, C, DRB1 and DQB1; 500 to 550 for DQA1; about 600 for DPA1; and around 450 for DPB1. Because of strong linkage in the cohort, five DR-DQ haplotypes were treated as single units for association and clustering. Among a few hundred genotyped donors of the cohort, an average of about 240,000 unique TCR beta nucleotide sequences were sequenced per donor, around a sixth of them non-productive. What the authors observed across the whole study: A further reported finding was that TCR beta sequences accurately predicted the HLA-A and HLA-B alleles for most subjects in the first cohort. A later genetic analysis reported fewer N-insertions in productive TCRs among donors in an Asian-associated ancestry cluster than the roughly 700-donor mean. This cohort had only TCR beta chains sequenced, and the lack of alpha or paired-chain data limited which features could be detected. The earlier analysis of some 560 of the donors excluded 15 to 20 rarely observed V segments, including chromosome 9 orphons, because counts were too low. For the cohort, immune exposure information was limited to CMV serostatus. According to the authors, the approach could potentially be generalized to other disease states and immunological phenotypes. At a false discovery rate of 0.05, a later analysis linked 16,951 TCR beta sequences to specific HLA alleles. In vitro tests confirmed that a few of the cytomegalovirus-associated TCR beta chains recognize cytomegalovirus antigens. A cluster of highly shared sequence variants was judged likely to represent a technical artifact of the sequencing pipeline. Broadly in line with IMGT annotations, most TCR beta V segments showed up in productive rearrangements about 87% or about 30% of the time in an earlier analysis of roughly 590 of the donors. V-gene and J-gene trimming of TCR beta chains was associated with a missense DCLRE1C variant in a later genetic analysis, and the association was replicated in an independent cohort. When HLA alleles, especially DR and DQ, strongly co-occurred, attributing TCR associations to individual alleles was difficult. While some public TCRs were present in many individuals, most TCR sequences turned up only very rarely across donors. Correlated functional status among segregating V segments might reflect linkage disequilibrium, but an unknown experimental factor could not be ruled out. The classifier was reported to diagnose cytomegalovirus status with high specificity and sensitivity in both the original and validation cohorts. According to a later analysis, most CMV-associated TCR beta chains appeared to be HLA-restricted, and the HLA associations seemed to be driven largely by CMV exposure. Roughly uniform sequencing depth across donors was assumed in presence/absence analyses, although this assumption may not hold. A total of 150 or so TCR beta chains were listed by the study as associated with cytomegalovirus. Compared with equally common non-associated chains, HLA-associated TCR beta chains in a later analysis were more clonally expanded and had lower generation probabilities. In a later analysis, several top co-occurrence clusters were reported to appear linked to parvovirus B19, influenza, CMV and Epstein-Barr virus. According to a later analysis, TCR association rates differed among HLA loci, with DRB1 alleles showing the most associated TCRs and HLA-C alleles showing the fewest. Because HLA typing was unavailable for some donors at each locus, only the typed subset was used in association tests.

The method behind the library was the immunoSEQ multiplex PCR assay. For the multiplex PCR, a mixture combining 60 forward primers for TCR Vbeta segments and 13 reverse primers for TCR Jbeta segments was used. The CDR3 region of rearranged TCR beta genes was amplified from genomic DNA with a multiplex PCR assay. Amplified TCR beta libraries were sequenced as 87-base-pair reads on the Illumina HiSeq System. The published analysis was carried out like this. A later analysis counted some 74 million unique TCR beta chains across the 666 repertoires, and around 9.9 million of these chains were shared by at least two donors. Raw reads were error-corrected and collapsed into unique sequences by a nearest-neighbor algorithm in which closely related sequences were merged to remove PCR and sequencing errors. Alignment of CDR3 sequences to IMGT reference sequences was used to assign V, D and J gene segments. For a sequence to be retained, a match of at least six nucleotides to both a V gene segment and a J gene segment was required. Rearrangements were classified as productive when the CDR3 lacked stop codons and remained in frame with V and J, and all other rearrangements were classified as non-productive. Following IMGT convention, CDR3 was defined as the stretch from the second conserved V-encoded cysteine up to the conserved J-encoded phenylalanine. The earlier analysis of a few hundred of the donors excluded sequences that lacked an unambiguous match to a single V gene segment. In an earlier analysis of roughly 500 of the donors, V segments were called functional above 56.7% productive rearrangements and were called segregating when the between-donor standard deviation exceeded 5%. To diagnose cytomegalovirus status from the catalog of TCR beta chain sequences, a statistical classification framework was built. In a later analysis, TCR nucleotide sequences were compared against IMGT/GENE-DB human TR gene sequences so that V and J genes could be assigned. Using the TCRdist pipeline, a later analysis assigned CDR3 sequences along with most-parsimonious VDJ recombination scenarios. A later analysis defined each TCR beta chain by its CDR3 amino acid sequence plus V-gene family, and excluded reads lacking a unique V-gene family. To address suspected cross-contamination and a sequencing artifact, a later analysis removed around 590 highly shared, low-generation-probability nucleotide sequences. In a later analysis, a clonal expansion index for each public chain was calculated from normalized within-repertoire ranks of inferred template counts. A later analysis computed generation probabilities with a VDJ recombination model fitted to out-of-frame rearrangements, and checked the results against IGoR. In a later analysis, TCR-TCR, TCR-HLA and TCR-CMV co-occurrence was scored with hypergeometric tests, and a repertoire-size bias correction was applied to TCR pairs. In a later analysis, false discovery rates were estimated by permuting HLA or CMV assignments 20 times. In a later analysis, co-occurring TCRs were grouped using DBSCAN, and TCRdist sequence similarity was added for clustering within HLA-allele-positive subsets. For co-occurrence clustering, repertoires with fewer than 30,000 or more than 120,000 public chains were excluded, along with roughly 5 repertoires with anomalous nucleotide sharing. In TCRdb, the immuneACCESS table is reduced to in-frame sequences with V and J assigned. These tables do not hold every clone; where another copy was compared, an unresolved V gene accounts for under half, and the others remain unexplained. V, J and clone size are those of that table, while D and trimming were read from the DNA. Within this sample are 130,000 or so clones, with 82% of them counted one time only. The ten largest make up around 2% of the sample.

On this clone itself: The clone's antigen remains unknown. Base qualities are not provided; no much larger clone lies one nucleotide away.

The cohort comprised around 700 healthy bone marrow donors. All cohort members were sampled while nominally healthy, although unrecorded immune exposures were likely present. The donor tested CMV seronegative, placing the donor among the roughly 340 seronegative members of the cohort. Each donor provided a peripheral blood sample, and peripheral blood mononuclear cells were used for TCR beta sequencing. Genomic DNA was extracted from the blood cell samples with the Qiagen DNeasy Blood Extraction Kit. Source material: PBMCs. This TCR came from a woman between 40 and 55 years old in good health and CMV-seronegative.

The CDR3 region reads CASSGTGGVSYNEQFF. The sequenced DNA is TGCGCCAGCAGCGGGACAGGGGGAGTCTCCTACAATGAGCAGTTCTTC. This sequence uses TRBV5-1 and TRBJ2-1, with 11 middle bases fitting TRBD1. The CDR3 starts with the cysteine, ends with the phenylalanine, and has 16 residues. The kept DNA is CDR3 alone, 48 bases in frame from the first base. According to the germline V gene, CDR1 reads SGHRS and CDR2 reads YFSETQ. V trim: 4 bases; J trim: 0 bases; unmatched bases: 3.